A selection of T cell receptor beta chains follows, all from one sample in a study of regulatory dendritic cells for organ transplantation. Measured with immunoSEQ multiplex PCR; TCRdb has only the in-frame clones, and not every one. This table has tens of thousands of clones, roughly 85% appearing once. Material: memory CD4+ T cells from blood. These receptors all come from a human donor in good health. Each CDR3 is given with its conserved first and last residue. The D gene is left open where the match is weak. Clone size appears in some rows only: once, few, many, or a class for an expanded clone.

V	D	J	size	DNA	CDR3
TRBV7-8	NA	TRBJ1-2	NA	TGTGCCAGCAGTCAAGACAGGAACTATGGCTACACCTTC	CASSQDRNYGYTF
TRBV6-5	TRBD1	TRBJ2-7	NA	TGTGCCAGCAGACGGGGACAGCCCTACGAGCAGTACTTC	CASRRGQPYEQYF
TRBV4-2	NA	TRBJ1-5	NA	TGTGCCAGCAGCCCCCAGTTCCATAGCAATCAGCCCCAGCATTTT	CASSPQFHSNQPQHF
TRBV11-2	NA	TRBJ1-1	NA	TGTGCCAGCAGCTTAGGGGCGTGGAACACTGAAGCTTTCTTT	CASSLGAWNTEAFF
TRBV19	NA	TRBJ1-2	NA	TGTGCCAGTACGTCTCAGGCTATGACGGGCTACACCTTC	CASTSQAMTGYTF
TRBV7-3	TRBD2	TRBJ2-5	NA	TGTGCCAGCAGCTTAAGGAGCGGGAGATGGGAGACCCAGTACTTC	CASSLRSGRWETQYF
TRBV5-4	NA	TRBJ1-2	NA	TGTGCCAGCAGCTATGGGGGGGCCACAAACTATGGCTACACCTTC	CASSYGGATNYGYTF
TRBV11-3	TRBD2	TRBJ2-2	once	TGTGCCAGCAGCCCATCCATAGCGGGAGGCGGGGAGCTGTTTTTT	CASSPSIAGGGELFF
TRBV15	NA	TRBJ1-1	once	TGTGCCACCAGCAGAGAGGCGAATACAGGCTTGACTGAAGCTTTCTTT	CATSREANTGLTEAFF
TRBV16	NA	TRBJ2-7	NA	TGTGCCAGCAGCTTACAGGGCTACGAGCAGTACTTC	CASSLQGYEQYF